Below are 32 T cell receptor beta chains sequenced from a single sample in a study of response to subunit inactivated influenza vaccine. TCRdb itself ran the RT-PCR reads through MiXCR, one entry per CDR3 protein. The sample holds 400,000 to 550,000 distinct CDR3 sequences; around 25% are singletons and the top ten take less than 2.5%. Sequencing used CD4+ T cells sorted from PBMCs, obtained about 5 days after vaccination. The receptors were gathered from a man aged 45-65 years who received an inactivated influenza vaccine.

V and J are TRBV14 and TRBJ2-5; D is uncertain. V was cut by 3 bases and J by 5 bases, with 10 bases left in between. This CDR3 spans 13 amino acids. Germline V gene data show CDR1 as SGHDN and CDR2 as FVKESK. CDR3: CASSQTHTETQYF. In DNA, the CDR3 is TGTGCCAGCAGCCAGACCCATACTGAGACCCAGTACTTC.

CDR3 sequence: CASSLGLVAKNIQYF. In DNA, the CDR3 is TGTGCCAGCAGCTTAGGATTAGTAGCCAAAAACATTCAGTACTTC. The chain couples TRBV7-9 to TRBJ2-4; D gene ambiguous. The CDR3 is 15 residues long. CDR1 and CDR2 (germline): SEHNR, FQNEAQ (reference sequence). The V end lost 1 base, the J end lost 0 bases, and 7 bases lay between the germline ends.

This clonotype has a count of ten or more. This chain's CDR3 is CASSLGRGKPQHF. In DNA form, the CDR3 reads TGTGCCAGCAGTTTAGGTCGGGGGAAGCCCCAGCATTTT. This chain uses TRBV12-3 or TRBV12-4 with TRBJ1-5, with D perhaps matching TRBD1 (5 bases). Trimming took off 1 base at V and 8 bases at J, with 9 bases between the two ends. There are 13 residues in the CDR3.

CDR3 DNA: TGTGCCAGCGGGGGGATGATGAACACTGAAGCTTTCTTT. As protein: CASGGMMNTEAFF. This rearrangement joins TRBV12-3 or TRBV12-4 to TRBJ1-1; D is perhaps TRBD1 (5 bases). This CDR3 has 13 residues. Trimming removed 8 bases from V and 0 bases from J, with 10 bases in between.

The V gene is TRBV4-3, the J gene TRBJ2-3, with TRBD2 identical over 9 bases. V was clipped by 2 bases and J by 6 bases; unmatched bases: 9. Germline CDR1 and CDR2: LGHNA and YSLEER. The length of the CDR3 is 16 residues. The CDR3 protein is CASSQTPAGGGDTQYF. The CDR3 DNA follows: TGCGCCAGCAGCCAAACCCCAGCGGGAGGAGGGGATACGCAGTATTTT.

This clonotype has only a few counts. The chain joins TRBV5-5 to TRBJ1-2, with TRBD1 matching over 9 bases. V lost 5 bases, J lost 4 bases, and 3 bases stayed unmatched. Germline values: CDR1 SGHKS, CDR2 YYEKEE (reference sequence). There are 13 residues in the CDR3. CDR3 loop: CASRVTGGYGYTF. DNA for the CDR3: TGTGCCAGCAGAGTGACAGGGGGCTATGGCTACACCTTC.

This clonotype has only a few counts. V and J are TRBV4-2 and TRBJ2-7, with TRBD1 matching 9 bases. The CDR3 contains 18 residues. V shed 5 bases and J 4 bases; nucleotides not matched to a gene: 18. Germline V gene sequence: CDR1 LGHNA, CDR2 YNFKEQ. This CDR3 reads CASSYSGRGQGGSYEQYF. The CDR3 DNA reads TGTGCCAGCAGCTACTCCGGCCGGGGACAGGGAGGATCTTACGAGCAGTACTTC.

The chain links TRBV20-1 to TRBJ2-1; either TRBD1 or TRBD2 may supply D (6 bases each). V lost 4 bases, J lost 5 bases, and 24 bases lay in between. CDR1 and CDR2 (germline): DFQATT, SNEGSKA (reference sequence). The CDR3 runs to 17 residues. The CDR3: CSATQTRWGATNNEQFF. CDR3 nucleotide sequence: TGCAGTGCTACCCAGACTAGGTGGGGGGCCACAAACAATGAGCAGTTCTTC.

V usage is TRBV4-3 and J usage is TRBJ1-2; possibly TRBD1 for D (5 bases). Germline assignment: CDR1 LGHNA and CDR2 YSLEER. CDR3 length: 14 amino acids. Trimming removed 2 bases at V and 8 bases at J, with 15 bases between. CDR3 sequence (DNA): TGCGCCAGCAGCCAATTTATCGGGGGTTTAGGCTACACCTTC. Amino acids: CASSQFIGGLGYTF.

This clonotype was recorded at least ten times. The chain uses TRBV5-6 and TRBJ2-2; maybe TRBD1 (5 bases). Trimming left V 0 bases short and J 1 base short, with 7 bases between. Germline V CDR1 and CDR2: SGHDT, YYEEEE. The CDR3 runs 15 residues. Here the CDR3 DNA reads TGTGCCAGCAGCTTGGGACAGTTGAACACCGGGGAGCTGTTTTTT. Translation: CASSLGQLNTGELFF.

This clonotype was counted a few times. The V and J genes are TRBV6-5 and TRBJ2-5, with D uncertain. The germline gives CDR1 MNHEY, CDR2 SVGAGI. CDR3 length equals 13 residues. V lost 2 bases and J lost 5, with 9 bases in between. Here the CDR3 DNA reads TGTGCCAGCAGTTACAACAAGTGGGAGACCCAGTACTTC. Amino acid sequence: CASSYNKWETQYF.

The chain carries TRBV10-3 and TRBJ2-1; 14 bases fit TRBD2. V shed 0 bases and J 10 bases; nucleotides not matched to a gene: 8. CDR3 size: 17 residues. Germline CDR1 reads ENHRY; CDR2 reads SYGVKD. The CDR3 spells CAISESRGLAGEGEQFF. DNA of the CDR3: TGTGCCATCAGTGAGTCGAGGGGACTAGCGGGAGAAGGAGAGCAGTTCTTC.

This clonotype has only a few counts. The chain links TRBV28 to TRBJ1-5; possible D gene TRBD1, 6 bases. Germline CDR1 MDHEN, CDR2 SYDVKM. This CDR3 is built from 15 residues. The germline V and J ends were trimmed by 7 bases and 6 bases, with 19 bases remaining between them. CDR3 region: CASTKSGAPSQPQHF. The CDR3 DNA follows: TGTGCCAGCACCAAGTCGGGGGCGCCTAGTCAGCCCCAGCATTTT.

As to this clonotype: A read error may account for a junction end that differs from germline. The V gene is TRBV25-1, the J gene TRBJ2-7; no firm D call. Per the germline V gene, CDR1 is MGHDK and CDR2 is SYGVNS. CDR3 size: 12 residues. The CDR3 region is CLKETPSYEQYF. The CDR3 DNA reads TGCCTTAAGGAGACGCCCTCCTACGAGCAGTACTTC.

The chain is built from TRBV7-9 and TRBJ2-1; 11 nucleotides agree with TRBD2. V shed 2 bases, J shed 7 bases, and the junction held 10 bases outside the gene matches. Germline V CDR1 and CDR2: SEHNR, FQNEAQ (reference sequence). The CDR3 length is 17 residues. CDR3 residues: CASSLLPTSGTANEQFF. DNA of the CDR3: TGTGCCAGCAGCTTATTGCCGACTAGCGGGACTGCGAATGAGCAGTTCTTC.

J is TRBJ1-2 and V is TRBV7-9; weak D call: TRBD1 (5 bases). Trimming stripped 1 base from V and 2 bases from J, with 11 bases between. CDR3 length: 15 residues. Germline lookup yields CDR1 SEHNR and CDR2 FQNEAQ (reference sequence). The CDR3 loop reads CASSLGQNENYGYTF. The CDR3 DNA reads TGTGCCAGCAGCTTAGGACAGAACGAGAACTATGGCTACACCTTC.

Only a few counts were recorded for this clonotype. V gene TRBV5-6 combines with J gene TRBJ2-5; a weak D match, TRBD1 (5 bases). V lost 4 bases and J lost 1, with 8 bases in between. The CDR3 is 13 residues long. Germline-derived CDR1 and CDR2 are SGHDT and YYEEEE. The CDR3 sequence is CASSATVQETQYF. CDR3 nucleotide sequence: TGTGCCAGCAGCGCGACAGTCCAAGAGACCCAGTACTTC.

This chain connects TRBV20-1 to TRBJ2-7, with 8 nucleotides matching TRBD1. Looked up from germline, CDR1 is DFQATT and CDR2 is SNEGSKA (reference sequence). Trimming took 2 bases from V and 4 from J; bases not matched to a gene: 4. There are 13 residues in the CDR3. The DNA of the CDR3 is TGCAGTGCTAGATCGCAGGGGGCTTACGAGCAGTACTTC. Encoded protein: CSARSQGAYEQYF.

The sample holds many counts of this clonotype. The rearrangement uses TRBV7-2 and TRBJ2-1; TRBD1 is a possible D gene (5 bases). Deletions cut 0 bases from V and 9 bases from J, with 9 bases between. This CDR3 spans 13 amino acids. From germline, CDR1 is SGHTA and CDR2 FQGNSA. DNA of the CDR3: TGTGCCAGCAGCTTAGCGGGGCCTATTGAGCAGTTCTTC. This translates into CASSLAGPIEQFF.

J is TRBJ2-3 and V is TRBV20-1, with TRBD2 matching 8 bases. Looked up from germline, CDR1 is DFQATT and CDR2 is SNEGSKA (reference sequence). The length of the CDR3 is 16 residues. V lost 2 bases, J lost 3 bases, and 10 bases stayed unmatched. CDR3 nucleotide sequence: TGCAGTGCTAGACTGCTTCTAGCGGGTGGTACAGATACGCAGTATTTT. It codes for CSARLLLAGGTDTQYF.

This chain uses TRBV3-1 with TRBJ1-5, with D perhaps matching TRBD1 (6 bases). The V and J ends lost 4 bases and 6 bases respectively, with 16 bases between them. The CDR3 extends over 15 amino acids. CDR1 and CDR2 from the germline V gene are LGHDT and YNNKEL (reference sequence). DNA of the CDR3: TGTGCCAGCAGCCCAACAGGGACGATCCGTCAGCCCCAGCATTTT. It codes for CASSPTGTIRQPQHF.

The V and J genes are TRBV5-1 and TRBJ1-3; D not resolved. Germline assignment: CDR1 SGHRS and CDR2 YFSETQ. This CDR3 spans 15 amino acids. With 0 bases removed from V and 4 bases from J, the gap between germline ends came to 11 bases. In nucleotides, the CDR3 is TGCGCCAGCAGCTTGGACCGATTCGGCGGAAACACCATATATTTT. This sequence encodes CASSLDRFGGNTIYF.

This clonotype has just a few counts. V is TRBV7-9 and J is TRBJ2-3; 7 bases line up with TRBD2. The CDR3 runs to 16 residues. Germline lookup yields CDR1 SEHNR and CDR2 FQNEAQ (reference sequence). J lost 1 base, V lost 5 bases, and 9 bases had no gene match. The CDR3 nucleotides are TGTGCCAGCAGCCCGGAGGGGACTATCCGCACAGATACGCAGTATTTT. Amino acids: CASSPEGTIRTDTQYF.

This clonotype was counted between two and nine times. CDR3: CASSESETSGGKTDTQYF. The CDR3 bases are TGCGCCAGCAGTGAGTCCGAGACTAGCGGGGGGAAGACAGATACGCAGTATTTT. This rearrangement joins TRBV10-2 to TRBJ2-3; 13 bases are a match to TRBD2. The CDR3 covers 18 residues. V was clipped by 0 bases and J by 3 bases; unmatched bases: 6. Germline CDR1 reads WSHSY; CDR2 reads SAAADI.

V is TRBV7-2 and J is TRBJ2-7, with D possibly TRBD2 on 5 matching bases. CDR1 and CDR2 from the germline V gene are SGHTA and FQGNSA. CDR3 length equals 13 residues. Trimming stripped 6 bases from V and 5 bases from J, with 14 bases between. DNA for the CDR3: TGTGCCAGCAGGAGGGAACCCGTGGACGAGCAGTACTTC. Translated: CASRREPVDEQYF. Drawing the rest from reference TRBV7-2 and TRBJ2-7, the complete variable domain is GAGVSQSPSNKVTEKGKDVELRCDPISGHTALYWYRQSLGQGLEFLIYFQGNSAPDKSGLPSDRFSAERTGGSVSTLTIQRTQQEDSAVYLCASRREPVDEQYFGPGTRLTVT.

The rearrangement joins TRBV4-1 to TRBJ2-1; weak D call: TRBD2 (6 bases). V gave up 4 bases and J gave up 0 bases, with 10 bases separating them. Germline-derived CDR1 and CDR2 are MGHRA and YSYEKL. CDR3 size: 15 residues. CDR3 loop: CASSLERASYNEQFF. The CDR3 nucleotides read TGCGCCAGCAGCCTCGAGCGGGCCTCCTACAATGAGCAGTTCTTC.

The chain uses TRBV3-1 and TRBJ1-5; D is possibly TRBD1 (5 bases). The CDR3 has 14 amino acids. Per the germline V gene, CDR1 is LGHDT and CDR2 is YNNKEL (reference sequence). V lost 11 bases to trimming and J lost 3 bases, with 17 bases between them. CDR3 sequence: CAGIQGRNNQPQHF. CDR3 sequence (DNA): TGTGCCGGAATCCAGGGTCGTAACAATCAGCCCCAGCATTTT.

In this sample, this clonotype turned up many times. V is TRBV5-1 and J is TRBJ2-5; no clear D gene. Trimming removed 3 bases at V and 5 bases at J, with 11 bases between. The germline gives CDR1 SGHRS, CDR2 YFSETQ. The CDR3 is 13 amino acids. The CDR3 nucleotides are TGCGCCAGCAGCTCAACGCGTGGGGAGACCCAGTACTTC. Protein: CASSSTRGETQYF.

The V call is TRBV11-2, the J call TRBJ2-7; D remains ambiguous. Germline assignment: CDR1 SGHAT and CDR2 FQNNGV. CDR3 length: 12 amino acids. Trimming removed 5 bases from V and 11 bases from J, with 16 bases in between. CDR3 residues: CASSPSGLAEYF. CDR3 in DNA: TGTGCCAGCAGCCCCTCTGGCCTCGCGGAGTACTTC.

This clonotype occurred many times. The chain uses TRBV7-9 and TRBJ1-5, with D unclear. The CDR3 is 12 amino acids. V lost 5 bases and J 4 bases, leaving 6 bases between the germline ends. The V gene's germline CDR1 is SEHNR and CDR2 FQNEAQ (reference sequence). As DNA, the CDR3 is TGTGCCAGCAGCCTCTTGAATCAGCCCCAGCATTTT. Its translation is CASSLLNQPQHF.

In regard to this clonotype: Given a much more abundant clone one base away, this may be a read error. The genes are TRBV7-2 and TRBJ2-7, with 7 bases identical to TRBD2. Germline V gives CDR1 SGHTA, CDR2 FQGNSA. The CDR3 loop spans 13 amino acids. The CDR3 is CASSLGGSLERYF. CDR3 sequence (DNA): TGTGCCAGCAGCTTAGGCGGGAGCCTCGAGCGGTACTTC. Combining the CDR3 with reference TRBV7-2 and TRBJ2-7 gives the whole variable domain GAGVSQSPSNKVTEKGKDVELRCDPISGHTALYWYRQSLGQGLEFLIYFQGNSAPDKSGLPSDRFSAERTGGSVSTLTIQRTQQEDSAVYLCASSLGGSLERYFGPGTRLTVT.

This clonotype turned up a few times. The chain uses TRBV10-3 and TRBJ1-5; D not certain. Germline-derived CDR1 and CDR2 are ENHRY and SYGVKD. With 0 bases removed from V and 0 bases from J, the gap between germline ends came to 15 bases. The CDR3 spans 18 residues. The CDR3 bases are TGTGCCATCAGTGAGTCAGCGATCGTCAGTTATAGCAATCAGCCCCAGCATTTT. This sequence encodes CAISESAIVSYSNQPQHF.